The present entry profiles one T cell receptor beta chain with its context. The antigen is undetermined. The CDR3 loop spans 17 amino acids. After removal of 5 bases from V and 0 bases from J, the junction contained 10 bases not matched to a gene. Germline loops: CDR1 SGHRS, CDR2 YFSETQ. TCRdb fed the 5' RACE reads into MiXCR, producing one record per CDR3 protein. The profile shows 700,000 or so distinct CDR3 sequences, less than 25% of them singletons. The sample originates from a study of identical twins. Notes on the study in general: Excess sharing between twins was weaker in beta out-of-frame sequences.

The sample was also linked to a second study, of T cells expressing NK-cell markers. From that second work: Investigators obtained TCR beta repertoires from sorted CD3+CD56+NKG2C+, CD3+CD56+NKG2C- and CD3+CD56-NKG2C+ T cells.

The rearrangement joins TRBV5-1 to TRBJ2-1, with 8 bases fitting TRBD2. Sample: PBMCs. The sequence derives from a woman under 30 in good health. CDR3 in amino acids: CASRAPGLADSYNEQFF. The CDR3 DNA reads TGCGCCAGCAGGGCCCCTGGACTAGCTGACTCCTACAATGAGCAGTTCTTC.